This TCR beta chain is from a study of T cells and copy number aberrations in small-cell lung cancer. Overall study results and limits: Findings need validation given the study's small sample size. Roughly 75-97.7% of tumor T-cell clones appeared in only one region. Adjacent lung showed higher T-cell richness and clonality than tumors; density difference nonsignificant.

This clone was detected only once. The antigen remains undetermined. This CDR3 region has 17 residues. Germline V lookup: CDR1 SGDLS, CDR2 YYNGEE. V lost 1 base, J lost 5 bases, and 12 bases stayed unmatched. Tumor tissue came from three grid-selected regions of each formalin-fixed paraffin-embedded block. The data were produced by immunoSEQ multiplex PCR, yet TCRdb's version contains in-frame clones alone and is incomplete. This table has roughly 750 clones, 80% to 90% appearing once. This clonotype was obtained from a middle-aged man with small cell lung cancer. The source material was tumor tissue. The chain uses TRBV9 and TRBJ2-1, with 7 bases matching TRBD1. CDR3 region: CASSVREGGAKDNEQFF. DNA for the CDR3: TGTGCCAGCAGCGTAAGGGAAGGGGGCGCAAAGGACAATGAGCAGTTCTTC.